The rows below give T cell receptor beta chains drawn from one sample of a study of blood T cells in healthy people across ages. One entry per CDR3 protein, called by TCRdb with MiXCR from the 5' RACE reads. Altogether about 810,000 distinct CDR3 sequences are present, about 34% being singletons, with the ten largest covering under 15%. The specimen sequenced was blood. Receptors were obtained from a man aged 18 to 29 in good health. Each CDR3 is given with its conserved first and last residue. A D gene is named only where the DNA matches it firmly. Expanded clones are given a class, and other clones once, few, many or no size at all.

d_call | j_call | v_call | clone_size | cdr3_nt | cdr3_aa
NA | TRBJ1-2 | TRBV29-1 | NA | TGCAGCGTCGGAAATAGACAGTCCCACTATGGCTACACCTTC | CSVGNRQSHYGYTF
TRBD2 | TRBJ2-7 | TRBV7-2 | few | TGTGCCAGCAGCTTCACTAGCGGTCCCTACAATGAGCAGTACTTC | CASSFTSGPYNEQYF
NA | TRBJ1-5 | TRBV12-3/TRBV12-4 | few | TGTGCCAGCAGGGCTCAAGGGAGCCTCAATCAGCCCCAGCATTTT | CASRAQGSLNQPQHF
NA | TRBJ2-3 | TRBV2 | NA | TGTGCCAGCAGAGGGTACTCACAAACAGATACGCAGTATTTT | CASRGYSQTDTQYF
TRBD1 | TRBJ1-2 | TRBV12-3/TRBV12-4 | many | TGTGCCAGCAGTTTAGGGACAGGGCGGGGCTACACCTTC | CASSLGTGRGYTF
NA | TRBJ1-2 | TRBV20-1 | many | TGCAGTGGGGACATTGTACAGGGTCGGGACTATGGCTACACCTTC | CSGDIVQGRDYGYTF
NA | TRBJ2-2 | TRBV20-1 | NA | TGCAGTGCTAGAGATCAGAATACCGGGGAGCTGTTTTTT | CSARDQNTGELFF
NA | TRBJ2-1 | TRBV9 | few | TGTGCCAGCAGCGTAGAGGGACCACCAAATAGGGAGCAGTTCTTC | CASSVEGPPNREQFF
TRBD1 | TRBJ2-3 | TRBV28 | once | TGTGCCAGCAGTCAACTTACAGGGGGTACAGATACGCAGTATTTT | CASSQLTGGTDTQYF
TRBD1 | TRBJ1-4 | TRBV2 | few | TGTGCCAGCAGAACAGGGCCCCGACAGGGGAAATATGAAAAACTGTTTTTT | CASRTGPRQGKYEKLFF
TRBD1 | TRBJ1-2 | TRBV7-2 | NA | TGTGCCAGCAGCTTAGTTTTCCGGGACAGGCTTTCTGGCTACACCTTC | CASSLVFRDRLSGYTF
NA | TRBJ2-1 | TRBV9 | many | TGTGCCAGCAGCGTGTCCAGGAACAATGAGCAGTTCTTC | CASSVSRNNEQFF
NA | TRBJ2-7 | TRBV25-1 | NA | TGTGCCAGCAGACCAAGCCGGCAGGACTCCTACAATGAGCAGTACTTC | CASRPSRQDSYNEQYF
NA | TRBJ2-1 | TRBV5-1 | once | TGCGCCAGCAGCTTGGTTGACGGGGGCTCCTACAATGAGCAGTTCTTC | CASSLVDGGSYNEQFF
TRBD1 | TRBJ2-1 | TRBV9 | NA | TGTGCCAGCAGCGTAGAGGACAGGGGGCCAGGAAATGAGCAGTTCTTC | CASSVEDRGPGNEQFF
TRBD1 | TRBJ1-2 | TRBV4-3 | NA | TGCGCCAGCAGCCAAGGAGCGGGACAGGGGACCTATGGCTACACCTTC | CASSQGAGQGTYGYTF
TRBD1 | TRBJ2-5 | TRBV19 | few | TGTGCCAGTAGTATCGCCAGGGGGGAGACCCAGTACTTC | CASSIARGETQYF
TRBD2 | TRBJ2-1 | TRBV6-2/TRBV6-3 | NA | TGTGCCAGCAGTCAGACTCGGCAGCGGGGGGGTGCTGAGAAGTTCTTC | CASSQTRQRGGAEKFF
TRBD1 | TRBJ1-2 | TRBV20-1 | NA | TGCAGTGCTAGAGACGGGACAGGGGGCGCGCGCTATGGCTACACCTTC | CSARDGTGGARYGYTF
NA | TRBJ2-3 | TRBV11-2 | many | TGTGCCAGCAGCTACCGGGGACGCTTCACAGATACGCAGTATTTT | CASSYRGRFTDTQYF
NA | TRBJ1-1 | TRBV5-1 | NA | TGCGCCAGCAGCTCTTCGTGGGGCCGCTTGAACACTGAAGCTTTCTTT | CASSSSWGRLNTEAFF
TRBD1 | TRBJ2-3 | TRBV7-2 | NA | TGTGCCAGCAGCCTGACAGGGGGGGGCGTCACAGATACGCAGTATTTT | CASSLTGGGVTDTQYF
NA | TRBJ2-5 | TRBV19 | few | TGTGCCAGTAGCGACAGGCTCCAAGAGACCCAGTACTTC | CASSDRLQETQYF
NA | TRBJ2-7 | TRBV12-3/TRBV12-4 | many | TGTGCCAGCAGCCTTACAGGATACGAGCAGTACTTC | CASSLTGYEQYF
TRBD1 | TRBJ2-1 | TRBV12-3/TRBV12-4 | few | TGTGCCAGCAGCCGACAGGGGGGAAATGAGCAGTTCTTC | CASSRQGGNEQFF
NA | TRBJ2-1 | TRBV20-1 | NA | TGCAGTGCTACCGTAGCGGCTTGGTCTGGCGATGAGCAGTTCTTC | CSATVAAWSGDEQFF
NA | TRBJ1-6 | TRBV20-1 | few | TGCAGTGCTAGGAGTCCACAGGGTGAACCCCTCCACTTT | CSARSPQGEPLHF
NA | TRBJ1-4 | TRBV7-2 | NA | TGTGCCAGCAGCTCCAGTACCCGGGGAAGTGAAAAACTGTTTTTT | CASSSSTRGSEKLFF
NA | TRBJ2-7 | TRBV4-1 | NA | TGCGCCAGCAGCCAAGTGGGGTCCGAGCAGTACTTC | CASSQVGSEQYF
NA | TRBJ1-4 | TRBV7-9 | NA | TGTGCCAGCAGCTCCAGAGGTAGAAAAAATGAAAAACTGTTTTTT | CASSSRGRKNEKLFF
NA | TRBJ2-7 | TRBV6-2/TRBV6-3 | once | TGTGCCAGCAGTAGCAGTTGGCAGCCCTACGAGCAGTACTTC | CASSSSWQPYEQYF
NA | TRBJ1-6 | TRBV12-3/TRBV12-4 | few | TGTGCCAGCAGTTTTACCGCAACGACTAATTCACCCCTCCACTTT | CASSFTATTNSPLHF
TRBD2 | TRBJ2-1 | TRBV20-1 | NA | TGCAGTGCTAGCACCAGCGGGGGGGCACTGAATGAGCAGTTCTTC | CSASTSGGALNEQFF
NA | TRBJ2-5 | TRBV25-1 | NA | TGTGCCAGCAGTGGCCCCTTGTTGGCTAGCTTAGAGACCCAGTACTTC | CASSGPLLASLETQYF
NA | TRBJ2-5 | TRBV12-3/TRBV12-4 | many | TGTGCCAGCAGTTTCCCAGGGGCAGAGACCCAGTACTTC | CASSFPGAETQYF
TRBD1 | TRBJ2-6 | TRBV2 | NA | TGTGCCAGCCAGTCGAGAACAGGGGACTCTGGGGCCAACGTCCTGACTTTC | CASQSRTGDSGANVLTF
TRBD2 | TRBJ2-1 | TRBV9 | NA | TGTGCCAGCAGCCCCGGGGGGGACTATGGTTACAATGAGCAGTTCTTC | CASSPGGDYGYNEQFF
NA | TRBJ1-2 | TRBV27 | NA | TGTGCCAGCAGTTTCGACGGGGACTATGGCTACACCTTC | CASSFDGDYGYTF
NA | TRBJ1-1 | TRBV9 | NA | TGTGCCAGCAGGCCGGCGAACACTGAAGCTTTCTTT | CASRPANTEAFF
NA | TRBJ2-3 | TRBV7-2 | few | TGTGCCAGCAGCTTAGACAGTTCCACGCAGTATTTT | CASSLDSSTQYF
TRBD2 | TRBJ2-1 | TRBV20-1 | NA | TGCAGTGCTAGCCTAGGTCTAGCGGGCCACAATGAGCAGTTCTTC | CSASLGLAGHNEQFF
TRBD1 | TRBJ1-4 | TRBV20-1 | many | TGCAGTGCTAGCCTAACAGGGGAAGGTACTAATGAAAAACTGTTTTTT | CSASLTGEGTNEKLFF
NA | TRBJ1-1 | TRBV9 | NA | TGTGCCAGCAGCGTAGATCAAGGGGTAGCTTTCTTT | CASSVDQGVAFF
NA | TRBJ1-2 | TRBV5-1 | few | TGCGCCAGCAGCTCGACCCCGGACGGAGATGGCTACACCTTC | CASSSTPDGDGYTF
TRBD2 | TRBJ2-5 | TRBV7-2 | few | TGTGCCAGCAGCTGTCCTAGCGGGGGGGATTTTTTGGAGACCCAGTACTTC | CASSCPSGGDFLETQYF
NA | TRBJ2-4 | TRBV12-3/TRBV12-4 | few | TGTGCCAGCAGTTTAGCGCTATATGGAGGCAGCAAAAACATTCAGTACTTC | CASSLALYGGSKNIQYF